A single sample is the source of the 18 T cell receptor beta chains below, sequenced in a study of PD-1 blockade in classical Hodgkin lymphoma. The time point here: cycle 4 day 1 (C4D1), after more than five weeks of nivolumab. Exposure to brentuximab vedotin varied, and each patient had relapsed following autologous stem cell transplantation. Sequenced by immunoSEQ multiplex PCR; TCRdb stores in-frame clones only, minus some. The profile shows more than 7,500 clones, around nine tenths of them singletons. The source material was peripheral blood mononuclear cells (PBMCs), sampled before the fourth cycle of nivolumab. Receptor source: a human donor with classical Hodgkin lymphoma.

The chain employs TRBV9 and TRBJ1-6, with D perhaps TRBD1 (6 bases). The CDR3 covers 14 residues. V was clipped by 3 bases and J by 7 bases, with 11 bases between them. Per germline, CDR1 SGDLS and CDR2 YYNGEE. CDR3 loop: CASSDRARNSPLHF. In nucleotides, the CDR3 is TGTGCCAGCAGCGACAGGGCACGGAATTCACCCCTCCACTTT. Based on the CDR3 plus reference TRBV9 and TRBJ1-6, the full variable domain is DSGVTQTPKHLITATGQRVTLRCSPRSGDLSVYWYQQSLDQGLQFLIQYYNGEERAKGNILERFSAQQFPDLHSELNLSSLELGDSALYFCASSDRARNSPLHFGNGTRLTVT.

The chain has TRBV2 and TRBJ1-3, with D perhaps matching TRBD1 (6 bases). Germline lookup yields CDR1 SNHLY and CDR2 FYNNEI. Trimming stripped 3 bases from V and 6 bases from J, with 9 bases between. The CDR3 is 13 residues long. As DNA, the CDR3 is TGTGCCAGCAGTGAGGCAGGGGCAAACACCATATATTTT. It codes for CASSEAGANTIYF.

The V call is TRBV4-3, the J call TRBJ1-2; D perhaps matches TRBD1 (5 bases). Looked up from germline, CDR1 is LGHNA and CDR2 is YSLEER. The ends were cut back, 0 bases at V and 7 bases at J, with 12 bases in the middle. This CDR3 has 14 residues. CDR3 nucleotides: TGCGCCAGCAGCCAAGATTACGGGACGTCTGGCTACACCTTC. Translation: CASSQDYGTSGYTF.

The V call is TRBV10-3, the J call TRBJ2-3; 10 positions match TRBD2. V shed 2 bases and J 3 bases; nucleotides not matched to a gene: 5. The germline V gene has CDR1 ENHRY and CDR2 SYGVKD. The CDR3 length is 16 residues. In DNA, the CDR3 is TGTGCCATCAGTGAGCTCACTAGCGGGGTAACAGATACGCAGTATTTT. Its translation is CAISELTSGVTDTQYF.

This clone has just a few counts. V and J are TRBV10-3 and TRBJ1-6, with 7 bases fitting TRBD1. From germline, CDR1 is ENHRY and CDR2 SYGVKD. The V and J ends lost 7 bases and 6 bases, in that order; junction bases with no gene match: 3. The CDR3 is 13 residues long. The CDR3 here is CAIMGQSNSPLHF. The CDR3 DNA is TGTGCCATCATGGGACAGAGTAATTCACCCCTCCACTTT.

The chain employs TRBV6-5 and TRBJ1-5; tentatively, D is TRBD1 (5 bases). Germline values: CDR1 MNHEY, CDR2 SVGAGI. V lost 5 bases and J lost 1, with 12 bases in between. The CDR3 runs to 15 residues. The CDR3, as DNA: TGTGCCAGCAGTCAGACATGGGGGAGCAATCAGCCCCAGCATTTT. Its translation: CASSQTWGSNQPQHF.

Sample share makes this clone large. This chain's CDR3 is CAIGLAVTDTQYF. The DNA of the CDR3 is TGTGCCATCGGACTAGCGGTCACAGATACGCAGTATTTT. The genes are TRBV10-3 and TRBJ2-3, with 10 bases aligning to TRBD2. CDR3 length equals 13 residues. Losses at the gene ends were 8 bases for V and 2 bases for J; bases not matched to a gene: 1. Per germline, CDR1 ENHRY and CDR2 SYGVKD.

This sequence joins TRBV27 and TRBJ1-5; 8 bases are shared with TRBD1. This CDR3 is 16 amino acids long. Trimming at V came to 3 bases and at J to 2 bases, leaving 6 bases not matched to a gene. Germline V gives CDR1 MNHEY, CDR2 SMNVEV (reference sequence). The CDR3 here is CASSFAGGGGNQPQHF. The DNA for the CDR3 is TGTGCCAGCAGTTTCGCAGGGGGCGGGGGCAATCAGCCCCAGCATTTT.

In regard to this clone: The sample holds other DNA sequences that translate to the same CDR3. This rearrangement joins TRBV7-2 to TRBJ2-5, with TRBD2 as a possible D gene (5 bases). V lost 4 bases to trimming and J lost 10 bases, with 13 bases between them. CDR3 length: 12 amino acids. CDR1 and CDR2 (germline): SGHTA, FQGNSA. The CDR3 coding sequence is TGTGCCAGCAGCTCCCCGGGAAGAGGCCAGTACTTC. Amino acid sequence: CASSSPGRGQYF. Supplemented by reference TRBV7-2 and TRBJ2-5, the full variable domain reads GAGVSQSPSNKVTEKGKDVELRCDPISGHTALYWYRQSLGQGLEFLIYFQGNSAPDKSGLPSDRFSAERTGGSVSTLTIQRTQQEDSAVYLCASSSPGRGQYFGPGTRLLVL.

The chain uses TRBV27 and TRBJ1-5, with a weak D call TRBD1 (5 bases). Trimming removed 8 bases from V and 0 bases from J, with 14 bases in between. The CDR3 spans 15 residues. Germline CDR1 is MNHEY and CDR2 is SMNVEV (reference sequence). The CDR3 loop reads CASRAQGYSNQPQHF. The CDR3 DNA sequence: TGTGCCAGCCGCGCGCAGGGATATAGCAATCAGCCCCAGCATTTT.

The chain has TRBV6-5 and TRBJ2-6; D gene unclear. This CDR3 is 12 amino acids long. Germline V gives CDR1 MNHEY, CDR2 SVGAGI. The germline V and J ends were trimmed by 6 bases and 6 bases, with 6 bases remaining between them. The chain's CDR3 is CASSSQANVLTF. The CDR3 DNA reads as TGTGCCAGCAGCAGTCAGGCCAACGTCCTGACTTTC.

This chain links TRBV7-2 with TRBJ1-1; no reliable D call. Germline assignment: CDR1 SGHTA and CDR2 FQGNSA. This CDR3 contains 13 residues. The V gene lost 5 bases and the J gene lost 0 bases, with 7 bases spanning the gap. CDR3 DNA sequence: TGTGCCAGCAGCGCCTCGATGAACACTGAAGCTTTCTTT. Protein: CASSASMNTEAFF.

This rearrangement joins TRBV7-2 to TRBJ1-2; D possibly corresponds to TRBD1 (5 bases). The CDR3 contains 12 residues. V was shortened by 1 base and J by 10 bases, with 10 bases between the two germline ends. CDR1 SGHTA and CDR2 FQGNSA come from the germline V gene. In nucleotides, the CDR3 is TGTGCCAGCAGCTTAGTGGGAGGGGACTACACCTTC. Its translation: CASSLVGGDYTF.

The J gene is TRBJ2-7, the V gene TRBV18, with 7 positions matching TRBD1. Germline loops: CDR1 KGHSH, CDR2 LQKENI. Unmatched junction bases numbered 4, after V lost 5 bases and J lost 3 bases. The CDR3 loop spans 13 amino acids. CDR3 nucleotide sequence: TGTGCCAGCTCAAGGGACAGCCGCTACGAGCAGTACTTC. The encoded protein is CASSRDSRYEQYF.

The chain recombines TRBV28 with TRBJ1-5, with TRBD1 matching over 12 bases. The CDR3 spans 16 residues. Trimming cost V 5 bases and J 5 bases; bases outside gene matches: 7. In germline, CDR1 is MDHEN, CDR2 SYDVKM. The CDR3 protein is CASSTPGTGGDQPQHF. For the CDR3, the DNA is TGTGCCAGCAGTACGCCCGGGACAGGGGGCGATCAGCCCCAGCATTTT.

The V and J genes are TRBV6-6 and TRBJ1-3, with D unclear. V gave up 0 bases and J gave up 1 base, with 7 bases separating them. The CDR3 is 15 amino acids. Germline CDR1 reads MNHNY; CDR2 reads SVGAGI (reference sequence). CDR3 coding DNA: TGTGCCAGCAGTTACTCGGGGTATTCTGGAAACACCATATATTTT. This encodes CASSYSGYSGNTIYF.

The gene calls are TRBV19 and TRBJ1-5; perhaps TRBD1 as D (5 bases). CDR3 length: 16 amino acids. V lost 5 bases and J lost 10, with 24 bases in between. Germline V lookup: CDR1 LNHDA, CDR2 SQIVND (reference sequence). The CDR3 nucleotides are TGTGCCAGTAGTCATTTAGGACAAAACCTTGGGCAACCCCAGCATTTT. The encoded protein is CASSHLGQNLGQPQHF.

The chain uses TRBV5-6 and TRBJ2-7; TRBD1 matches at 7 bases. Trimming removed 2 bases from V and 4 bases from J; junction bases left unmatched: 15. Germline V gene lookup returns CDR1 SGHDT and CDR2 YYEEEE. This CDR3 contains 17 residues. CDR3 sequence: CASSLPRQGVWPYEQYF. CDR3 DNA sequence: TGTGCCAGCAGCTTACCCAGACAGGGTGTTTGGCCATACGAGCAGTACTTC. Filled out from reference TRBV5-6 and TRBJ2-7, the complete variable domain reads DAGVTQSPTHLIKTRGQQVTLRCSPKSGHDTVSWYQQALGQGPQFIFQYYEEEERQRGNFPDRFSGHQFPNYSSELNVNALLLGDSALYLCASSLPRQGVWPYEQYFGPGTRLTVT.